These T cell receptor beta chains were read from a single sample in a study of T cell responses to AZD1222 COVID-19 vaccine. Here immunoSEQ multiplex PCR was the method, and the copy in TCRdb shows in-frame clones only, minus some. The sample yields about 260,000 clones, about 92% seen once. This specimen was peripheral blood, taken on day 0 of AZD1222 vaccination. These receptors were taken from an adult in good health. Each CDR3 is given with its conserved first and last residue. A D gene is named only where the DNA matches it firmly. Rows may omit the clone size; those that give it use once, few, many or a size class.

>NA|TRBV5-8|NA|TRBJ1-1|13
TGTGCCAGCAGCTTGGGGTCGAACACTGAAGCTTTCTTT
CASSLGSNTEAFF
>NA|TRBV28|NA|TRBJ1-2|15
TGTGCCAGCAGTTTAGGTGGCCTGGGGCTCTATGGCTACACCTTC
CASSLGGLGLYGYTF
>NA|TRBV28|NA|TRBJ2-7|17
TGTGCCAGCAGTCCATCTCCGGGGGGGACAGGGATGAACGAGCAGTACTTC
CASSPSPGGTGMNEQYF
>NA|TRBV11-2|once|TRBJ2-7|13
TGTGCCAGCAGCTTAGATCGGGACTACGAGCAGTACTTC
CASSLDRDYEQYF
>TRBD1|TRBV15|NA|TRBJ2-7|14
TGTGCCACCAGCAGAGGACAGGGGGTCTACGAGCAGTACTTC
CATSRGQGVYEQYF
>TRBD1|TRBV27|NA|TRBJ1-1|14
TGTGCCAGCAGTTTGAACAGGGGGAACACTGAAGCTTTCTTT
CASSLNRGNTEAFF
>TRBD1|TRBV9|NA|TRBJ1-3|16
TGTGCCAGCAGCCCCGGACAGGTTAGCTCTGGAAACACCATATATTTT
CASSPGQVSSGNTIYF
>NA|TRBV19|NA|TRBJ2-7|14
TGTGCCAGTAGTTCTCCGGGCCACTCCTACGAGCAGTACTTC
CASSSPGHSYEQYF
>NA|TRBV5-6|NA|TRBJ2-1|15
TGTGCCAGCCACCGGAGGCTGACTAGTTACAATGAGCAGTTCTTC
CASHRRLTSYNEQFF
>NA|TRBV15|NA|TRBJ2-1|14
TGTGCCACCAGCTTCCGGGACTTGAACAATGAGCAGTTCTTC
CATSFRDLNNEQFF
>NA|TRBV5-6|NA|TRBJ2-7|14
TGTGCCAGCAGCTTGGGCGGCCTCTCCTACGAGCAGTACTTC
CASSLGGLSYEQYF
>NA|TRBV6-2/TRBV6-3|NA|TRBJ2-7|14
TGTGCCAGCAGTTACGGGCTGAGCTCCTACGAGCAGTACTTC
CASSYGLSSYEQYF
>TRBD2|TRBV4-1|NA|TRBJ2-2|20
TGCGCCAGCAGCCAAAACAGGAGGGGACTAGCGGGCGGTACGGCCGGGGAGCTGTTTTTT
CASSQNRRGLAGGTAGELFF
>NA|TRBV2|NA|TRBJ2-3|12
TGTGCCAGCAGCGCCTACACAGATACGCAGTATTTT
CASSAYTDTQYF
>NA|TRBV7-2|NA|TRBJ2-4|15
TGTGCCAGCAGCCCTGGGACCCGGGCCAAAAACATTCAGTACTTC
CASSPGTRAKNIQYF
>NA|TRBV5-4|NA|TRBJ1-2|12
TGTGCCAGCAGCTTCCCCAGTCGGGGCTACACCTTC
CASSFPSRGYTF
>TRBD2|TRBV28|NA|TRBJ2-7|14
TGTGCCAGCACGTTAGGGGCGGGGGACTACGAGCAGTACTTC
CASTLGAGDYEQYF
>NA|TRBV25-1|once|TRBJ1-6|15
TGTGCCAGCAGTTCCTTGGGGGGACTGGATTCACCCCTCCACTTT
CASSSLGGLDSPLHF
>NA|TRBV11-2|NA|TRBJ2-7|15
TGTGCCAGCAGCTTAGTCGGTCAGACCACTCGGGAGCAGTACTTC
CASSLVGQTTREQYF
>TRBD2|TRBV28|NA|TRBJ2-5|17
TGTGCCAGCAGTTTGGGGCTTCTAGCGGGGAGGCAAGAGACCCAGTACTTC
CASSLGLLAGRQETQYF
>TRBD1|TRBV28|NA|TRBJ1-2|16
TGTGCCAGCAGTCCCATAGCCGGACAGGGTGGCTATGGCTACACCTTC
CASSPIAGQGGYGYTF
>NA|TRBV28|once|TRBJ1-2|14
TGTGCCAGCAGTTACCAACGGGACACCTATGGCTACACCTTC
CASSYQRDTYGYTF
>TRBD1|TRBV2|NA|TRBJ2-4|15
TGTGCCAGCAGTGACAAGGGGGCAGGTAAAAACATTCAGTACTTC
CASSDKGAGKNIQYF
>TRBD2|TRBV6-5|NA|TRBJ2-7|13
TGTGCCAGCAGCTCCACTAGCGTCCACGAGCAGTACTTC
CASSSTSVHEQYF
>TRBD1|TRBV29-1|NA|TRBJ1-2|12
TGCAGCGGCAAGACAGGGCACTATGGCTACACCTTC
CSGKTGHYGYTF
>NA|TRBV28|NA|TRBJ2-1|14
TGTGCCAGCATCGGTGGGCGCCTGGGGGATGAGCAGTTCTTC
CASIGGRLGDEQFF
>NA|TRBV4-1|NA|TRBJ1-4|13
TGCGCCAGCAGATGGAGAAGAGGAGAAAAACTGTTTTTT
CASRWRRGEKLFF
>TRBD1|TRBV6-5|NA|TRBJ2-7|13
TGTGCCAGCAGTTACGGACAGGGCGGCGAGCAGTACTTC
CASSYGQGGEQYF
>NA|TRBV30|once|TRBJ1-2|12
TGTGCCGGGAGGGGATTGAACTATGGCTACACCTTC
CAGRGLNYGYTF
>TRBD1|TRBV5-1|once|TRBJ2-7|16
TGCGCCAGCAGCCTATCCGGGACAGGGATCATACACGAGCAGTACTTC
CASSLSGTGIIHEQYF
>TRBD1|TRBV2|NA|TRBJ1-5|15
TGTGCCAGCGGATTGACAGGGGGTAGCAATCAGCCCCAGCATTTT
CASGLTGGSNQPQHF
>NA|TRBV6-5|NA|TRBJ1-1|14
TGTGCCAGCAGTTACTCGGGTCTGGGCACTGAAGCTTTCTTT
CASSYSGLGTEAFF
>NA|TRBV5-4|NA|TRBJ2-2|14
TGTGCCAGCAGCTTTACAGCGAACACCGGGGAGCTGTTTTTT
CASSFTANTGELFF
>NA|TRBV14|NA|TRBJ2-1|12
TGTGCCAGCAGCCTAAGTACGAAGGGGCAGTTCTTC
CASSLSTKGQFF
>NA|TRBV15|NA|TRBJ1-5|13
TGTGCCACCGCCGTTAACCCTTATCAGCCCCAGCATTTT
CATAVNPYQPQHF
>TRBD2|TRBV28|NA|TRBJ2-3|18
TGTGCCAGCAGTTTAGGGGGACTAGCGGGAGGCCCCACAGATACGCAGTATTTT
CASSLGGLAGGPTDTQYF
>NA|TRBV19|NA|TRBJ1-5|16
TGTGCCAGTAGTATTACCGTCCAACGTAGCAATCAGCCCCAGCATTTT
CASSITVQRSNQPQHF
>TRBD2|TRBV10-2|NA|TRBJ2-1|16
TGCGCCAGCAGTGAGTATAGCGGGAAATCCTACAATGAGCAGTTCTTC
CASSEYSGKSYNEQFF
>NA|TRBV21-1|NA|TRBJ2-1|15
TGTGCCAGCAAAGGACCGTCTAGCTCCTACAATGAGCAGTTCTTC
CASKGPSSSYNEQFF
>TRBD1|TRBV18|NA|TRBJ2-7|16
TGTGCCAGCTCATCAGGTGGGACAGGGGGATCCTACGAGCAGTACTTC
CASSSGGTGGSYEQYF
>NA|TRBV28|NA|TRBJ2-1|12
TGTGCCAGCAGTTTAAGCGGCAATGAGCAGTTCTTC
CASSLSGNEQFF
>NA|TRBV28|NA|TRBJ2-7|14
TGTGCCAGCAGTTTATGGCAGGTCCCCTACGAGCAGTACTTC
CASSLWQVPYEQYF
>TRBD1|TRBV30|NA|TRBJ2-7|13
TGTGCCTGGAGTGGGGACAGTCCCTACGAGCAGTACTTC
CAWSGDSPYEQYF
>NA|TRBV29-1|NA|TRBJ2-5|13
TGCAGCGGGAGGGACGGCCTCCAAGAGACCCAGTACTTC
CSGRDGLQETQYF
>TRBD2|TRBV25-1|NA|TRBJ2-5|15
TGTGCCAGCAGTTTCCTAGCGGGAGCGCAAGAGACCCAGTACTTC
CASSFLAGAQETQYF
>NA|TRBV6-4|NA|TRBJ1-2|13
TGTGCCAGCAGTTCCGGACGGGGAGGAGGCTACACCTTC
CASSSGRGGGYTF
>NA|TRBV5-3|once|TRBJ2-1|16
TGTGCCAGAAGCTTGGGAGGGGAGCTGATTAGGGATGAGCAGTTCTTC
CARSLGGELIRDEQFF
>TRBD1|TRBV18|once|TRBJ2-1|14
TGTGCCAGCTCCCAGGGGGCTACCTACAATGAGCAGTTCTTC
CASSQGATYNEQFF
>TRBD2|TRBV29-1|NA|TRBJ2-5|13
TGCAGCGTTGACCTACTAGCGGGTCAGACCCAGTACTTC
CSVDLLAGQTQYF
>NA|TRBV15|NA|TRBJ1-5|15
TGTGCCACCAGCAGACACAGGGAAAGCAATCAGCCCCAGCATTTT
CATSRHRESNQPQHF
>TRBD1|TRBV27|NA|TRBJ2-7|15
TGTGCCAGCAGTTTATCCCCGACAGGGGGCTACGAGCAGTACTTC
CASSLSPTGGYEQYF
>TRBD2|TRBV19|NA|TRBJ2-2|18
TGTGCCAGTAGTATGCGGGGAGGGACTAGCGGGAGGCCCGGGGAGCTGTTTTTT
CASSMRGGTSGRPGELFF
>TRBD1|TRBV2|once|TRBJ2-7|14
TGTGCCAGCAGTAGAACGGGACAGGGTTACGAGCAGTACTTC
CASSRTGQGYEQYF
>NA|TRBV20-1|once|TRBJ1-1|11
TGCAGTGCTCTTCGACAGGCTGAAGCTTTCTTT
CSALRQAEAFF
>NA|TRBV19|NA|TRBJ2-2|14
TGTGCCAGTAGTAGGGCTGGGGGCACCGGGGAGCTGTTTTTT
CASSRAGGTGELFF
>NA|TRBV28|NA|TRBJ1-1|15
TGTGCCAGCAGTTTCCAAACCAGGGTACGAACTGAAGCTTTCTTT
CASSFQTRVRTEAFF
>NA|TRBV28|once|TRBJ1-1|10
TGTGCCACGGAGAACACTGAAGCTTTCTTT
CATENTEAFF
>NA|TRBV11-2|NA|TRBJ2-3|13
TGTGCCAGCAGCTTGAGGGCCACAGATACGCAGTATTTT
CASSLRATDTQYF